What follows are 14 T cell receptor beta chains derived from one specimen sequenced in a study of shared clonotypes between healthy human individuals. Generated by immunoSEQ multiplex PCR, the TCRdb table keeps only in-frame clones and is missing some. The profile shows about 980,000 clones, over 75% of them singletons. Sequenced material: memory CD4+ T cells sorted from blood. This sample's subset: CD45RA-negative fraction. The source of these receptors is a man in his late teens or twenties in good health.

The V call is TRBV5-6, the J call TRBJ2-7, with TRBD1 matching 7 bases. This CDR3 is built from 13 residues. Germline assignment: CDR1 SGHDT and CDR2 YYEEEE. Unmatched junction bases numbered 6, after V lost 6 bases and J lost 3 bases. CDR3: CASTKDRYYEQYF. The CDR3 region has the DNA TGTGCCAGCACCAAGGACAGGTACTACGAGCAGTACTTC.

V gene TRBV2 combines with J gene TRBJ1-1, with D perhaps matching TRBD1 (6 bases). Looked up from germline, CDR1 is SNHLY and CDR2 is FYNNEI. Trimming cost V 11 bases and J 1 base, with 14 bases left between them. The CDR3 is made up of 13 amino acids. Here the CDR3 reads CASGTDRNTEAFF. CDR3 bases: TGTGCCTCGGGGACGGACAGGAACACTGAAGCTTTCTTT. Full variable domain (rest looked up from reference TRBV2 and TRBJ1-1): EPEVTQTPSHQVTQMGQEVILRCVPISNHLYFYWYRQILGQKVEFLVSFYNNEISEKSEIFDDQFSVERPDGSNFTLKIRSTKLEDSAMYFCASGTDRNTEAFFGQGTRLTVV.

The chain recombines TRBV6-1 with TRBJ2-2; D call uncertain. The CDR3 is 13 amino acids. Trimming removed 8 bases at V and 0 bases at J, with 7 bases between. Germline lookup yields CDR1 MNHNS and CDR2 SASEGT. The CDR3 loop reads CASGYPNTGELFF. Here the CDR3 DNA reads TGTGCCAGCGGATATCCGAACACCGGGGAGCTGTTTTTT.

The rearrangement joins TRBV7-9 to TRBJ2-1; D assignment may be TRBD1 or TRBD2 (5 bases each). V lost 7 bases to trimming and J lost 7 bases, with 14 bases between them. This CDR3 has 13 amino acids. Per the germline V gene, CDR1 is SEHNR and CDR2 is FQNEAQ (reference sequence). This CDR3 is CASTRVGGNEQFF. The CDR3, as DNA: TGTGCCAGCACCCGGGTTGGGGGAAATGAGCAGTTCTTC. Full variable domain (rest looked up from reference TRBV7-9 and TRBJ2-1): DTGVSQNPRHKITKRGQNVTFRCDPISEHNRLYWYRQTLGQGPEFLTYFQNEAQLEKSRLLSDRFSAERPKGSFSTLEIQRTEQGDSAMYLCASTRVGGNEQFFGPGTRLTVL.

This chain joins TRBV28 and TRBJ1-2; a weak D match, TRBD1 (5 bases). Germline V gene data show CDR1 as MDHEN and CDR2 as SYDVKM. There are 14 residues in the CDR3. V was shortened by 1 base and J by 7 bases, with 13 bases between the two germline ends. The CDR3 DNA reads TGTGCCAGCAGTTTATTCTCAGGGCGGACTGGCTACACCTTC. Protein sequence: CASSLFSGRTGYTF.

This chain links TRBV6-5 with TRBJ2-7; 11 bases map to TRBD2. The CDR3 is 15 residues long. Germline-derived CDR1 and CDR2 are MNHEY and SVGAGI. Trimming took 4 bases from V and 4 from J; bases not matched to a gene: 6. This chain's CDR3 is CASSSSGRFAYEQYF. The CDR3 nucleotides read TGTGCCAGCAGTTCTAGCGGGAGGTTTGCTTACGAGCAGTACTTC.

The rearrangement links TRBV28 to TRBJ2-7; D gene uncertain. Germline V CDR1 and CDR2: MDHEN, SYDVKM. The V end was cut by 3 bases, the J end by 0 bases, with 9 bases between. This CDR3 contains 14 residues. The CDR3 reads CASSLGGNSYEQYF. As DNA, the CDR3 is TGTGCCAGCAGTTTGGGCGGTAACTCCTACGAGCAGTACTTC.

V and J are TRBV25-1 and TRBJ2-3; D unclear. Trimming removed 3 bases at V and 0 bases at J, with 7 bases between. From germline, CDR1 is MGHDK and CDR2 SYGVNS. This CDR3 is 14 amino acids long. CDR3 protein: CASSERFSTDTQYF. In DNA, the CDR3 is TGTGCCAGCAGTGAGCGGTTTAGCACAGATACGCAGTATTTT.

The chain links TRBV6-6 to TRBJ2-7; D is ambiguous. This CDR3 spans 15 amino acids. V gave up 0 bases and J gave up 9 bases, with 18 bases separating them. Germline V CDR1 and CDR2: MNHNY, SVGAGI (reference sequence). CDR3 nucleotide sequence: TGTGCCAGCAGTTACTCGATACAAGAATCCACCAGGCAGTACTTC. Translated, it gives CASSYSIQESTRQYF.

The chain carries TRBV5-1 and TRBJ2-3, with D possibly being TRBD1 (5 bases). Germline V lookup: CDR1 SGHRS, CDR2 YFSETQ. Trimming left V 6 bases short and J 0 bases short, with 11 bases between. The CDR3 sequence is 14 residues long. In DNA form, the CDR3 reads TGCGCCAGCAACGCAGGGATTAGCACAGATACGCAGTATTTT. It specifies CASNAGISTDTQYF.

Concerning this clone itself: The sample carries other DNA sequences with the same CDR3. This chain uses TRBV9 with TRBJ2-2; 7 nucleotides align to TRBD1. The CDR3 totals 16 residues. V dropped 4 bases and J dropped 0; count of bases not matched to a gene: 6. The germline V gene encodes CDR1 SGDLS and CDR2 YYNGEE. This chain's CDR3 is CASSPRDRTNTGELFF. Written as DNA, the CDR3 is TGTGCCAGCAGCCCCCGGGACAGAACGAACACCGGGGAGCTGTTTTTT.

The chain employs TRBV6-1 and TRBJ2-7; a possible D gene is TRBD2 (6 bases). The CDR3 is 17 amino acids. With 0 bases removed from V and 6 bases from J, the gap between germline ends came to 21 bases. Looked up from germline, CDR1 is MNHNS and CDR2 is SASEGT. The CDR3 DNA reads as TGTGCCAGCAGTGAAGCGCTGGGGGGTATAGGATGGGGCGAGCAGTACTTC. It codes for CASSEALGGIGWGEQYF.

This clone was detected many times. This chain uses TRBV7-2 with TRBJ2-7; 9 nucleotides match TRBD2. This CDR3 is built from 14 residues. V was clipped by 4 bases and J by 3 bases; unmatched bases: 4. CDR1 and CDR2 (germline): SGHTA, FQGNSA. The DNA of the CDR3 is TGTGCCAGCAGCTCATCTAGCGGGGTCTACGAGCAGTACTTC. Protein sequence: CASSSSSGVYEQYF. The full variable domain, rest sourced from reference TRBV7-2 and TRBJ2-7, is GAGVSQSPSNKVTEKGKDVELRCDPISGHTALYWYRQSLGQGLEFLIYFQGNSAPDKSGLPSDRFSAERTGGSVSTLTIQRTQQEDSAVYLCASSSSSGVYEQYFGPGTRLTVT.

This clone was seen a handful of times. The rearrangement uses TRBV5-4 and TRBJ1-1; D perhaps matches TRBD1 (5 bases). There are 15 residues in the CDR3. The germline gives CDR1 SGHNT, CDR2 YYREEE (reference sequence). V was cut by 4 bases and J by 4 bases, with 17 bases left in between. CDR3 loop: CASSGGGIPPTEAFF. The DNA of the CDR3 is TGTGCCAGCAGCGGGGGTGGGATCCCTCCCACTGAAGCTTTCTTT.